The present T cell receptor (beta chain) was sequenced within a study of radiation and T cells in renal cell carcinoma. Clones were sequenced by immunoSEQ multiplex PCR, and TCRdb holds only the in-frame ones, with some missing. The table records roughly 120,000 clones, approximately 80% of them present only once. Time point specified: baseline pretreatment blood. Treatment indicated: 15 Gy SBRT to primary tumor, nephrectomy 4 weeks later. The CDR3 sequence is 15 residues long. Trimming shortened V by 3 bases and J by 4 bases, and 15 bases separated the two germline ends. CDR1 is SGHVS, CDR2 FQNEAQ, per germline. Whole-study results and caveats: Top tumor clonotypes rose in blood 2 weeks post-radiation, then contracted. No pretreatment tumor biopsies were available for baseline clonotypes.

Notes on this clone: What it binds is not known.

This receptor was taken from an older woman with renal cell carcinoma. The specimen was blood, collected from a patient whose treatment included radiotherapy and nephrectomy. The chain employs TRBV7-8 and TRBJ1-2; possibly TRBD1 for D (5 bases). The CDR3 region has the DNA TGTGCCAGCAGCTTCTGGGGGGGTAGCATCTATGGCTACACCTTC. Translated: CASSFWGGSIYGYTF.